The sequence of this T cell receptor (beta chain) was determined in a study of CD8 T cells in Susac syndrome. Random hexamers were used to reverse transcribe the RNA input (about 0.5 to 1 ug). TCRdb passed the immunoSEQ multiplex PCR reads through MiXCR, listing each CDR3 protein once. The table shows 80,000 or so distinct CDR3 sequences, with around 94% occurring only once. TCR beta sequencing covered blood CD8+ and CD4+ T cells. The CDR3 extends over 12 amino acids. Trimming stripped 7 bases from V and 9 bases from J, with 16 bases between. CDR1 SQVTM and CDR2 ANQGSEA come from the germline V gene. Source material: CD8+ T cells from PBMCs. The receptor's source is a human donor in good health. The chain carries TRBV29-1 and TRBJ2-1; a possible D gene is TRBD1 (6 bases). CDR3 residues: CSAAAQGSEQFF. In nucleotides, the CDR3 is TGCAGCGCCGCGGCCCAGGGGAGTGAGCAGTTCTTC.